The 18 T cell receptor beta chains presented below share a single source sample, sequenced in a study of cytomegalovirus exposure and HLA in healthy donors. The PCR ran on 60 Vbeta and 13 Jbeta primers. TCRdb's table, derived via immunoSEQ multiplex PCR, lists solely in-frame clones and lacks some. This sample has 120,000 or so clones, with around three fifths found just once. The specimen was PBMCs. These receptor sequences come from a woman aged 35 to 49 in good health and CMV-seropositive.

The V and J genes are TRBV28 and TRBJ1-2; D is perhaps TRBD1 (6 bases). Trimming took off 5 bases at V and 4 bases at J, with 20 bases between the two ends. CDR1 and CDR2 (germline): MDHEN, SYDVKM. CDR3 length: 16 residues. In DNA, the CDR3 is TGTGCCAGCAGTGAACTCACAGGGCCTCTTCGCTATGGCTACACCTTC. As protein: CASSELTGPLRYGYTF.

The CDR3 region is CASSRDSYEQYF. The CDR3 DNA reads as TGTGCCAGCAGTCGGGACTCCTACGAGCAGTACTTC. The chain links TRBV28 to TRBJ2-5; TRBD2 is a possible D gene (5 bases). TRBJ2-7 explains the end of the DNA better; the J call may be wrong. Germline CDR1 reads MDHEN; CDR2 reads SYDVKM. CDR3 length equals 12 residues.

This clone showed up just once. The V gene is TRBV7-6, the J gene TRBJ2-3, with 10 bases fitting TRBD2. The CDR3 loop spans 17 amino acids. The V segment lost 8 bases and the J segment 0 bases; nucleotides outside the gene matches: 11. The germline V gene encodes CDR1 SGHVS and CDR2 FNYEAQ. The CDR3 region is CASQAYTSGTSTDTQYF. CDR3 DNA sequence: TGTGCCAGCCAAGCTTATACTAGCGGGACTAGCACAGATACGCAGTATTTT. The complete variable domain, with remaining parts taken from reference TRBV7-6 and TRBJ2-3, reads GAGVSQSPRYKVTKRGQDVALRCDPISGHVSLYWYRQALGQGPEFLTYFNYEAQQDKSGLPNDRFSAERPEGSISTLTIQRTEQRDSAMYRCASQAYTSGTSTDTQYFGPGTRLTVL.

This clone has more than one count but fewer than ten. The chain recombines TRBV10-2 with TRBJ2-3, with 11 bases lining up with TRBD2. Germline CDR1 is WSHSY and CDR2 is SAAADI. This CDR3 spans 13 amino acids. Unmatched junction bases numbered 4, after V lost 8 bases and J lost 6 bases. DNA for the CDR3: TGCGCCAGCGGGACTAGCGGCCCGGATACGCAGTATTTT. Translating gives CASGTSGPDTQYF.

The chain couples TRBV10-2 to TRBJ1-1; 7 positions match TRBD1. After removal of 2 bases from V and 8 bases from J, the junction contained 5 bases not matched to a gene. Per germline, CDR1 WSHSY and CDR2 SAAADI. This CDR3 has 13 residues. The CDR3: CASSETRQGEAFF. For the CDR3, the DNA is TGCGCCAGCAGTGAGACCCGACAGGGCGAAGCTTTCTTT.

J is TRBJ2-3 and V is TRBV12-5; 7 bases are a match to TRBD1. The V segment lost 3 bases and the J segment 1 base; nucleotides outside the gene matches: 4. The germline V gene encodes CDR1 LGHNT and CDR2 FRNRAP. The CDR3 has 15 amino acids. CDR3 protein: CASGLQGTGTDTQYF. CDR3 nucleotides: TGTGCTAGTGGTTTACAGGGGACGGGCACAGATACGCAGTATTTT.

The chain employs TRBV30 and TRBJ2-1, with TRBD1 as a possible D gene (5 bases). The CDR3 length is 14 residues. Germline CDR1 and CDR2: GTSNPN and SVGIG (reference sequence). V shed 7 bases and J shed 2 bases, with 15 bases lying between them. The CDR3 coding sequence is TGTGCCTACCGGTCCCAGGGCGCCTACAATGAGCAGTTCTTC. Protein: CAYRSQGAYNEQFF.

The chain uses TRBV18 and TRBJ1-2; D is undetermined. The V gene's germline CDR1 is KGHSH and CDR2 LQKENI. The CDR3 contains 14 residues. Trimming pared 0 bases from V and 3 bases from J, leaving 8 bases between. CDR3 sequence reads: CASSPPAQYYGYTF. In nucleotides, the CDR3 is TGTGCCAGCTCACCACCTGCCCAGTACTATGGCTACACCTTC.

This clone was seen more than once but under ten times. V gene TRBV4-1 combines with J gene TRBJ1-1; 8 positions agree with TRBD1. This CDR3 is built from 15 residues. The germline V gene has CDR1 MGHRA and CDR2 YSYEKL. Unmatched junction bases numbered 3, after V lost 0 bases and J lost 3 bases. Here the CDR3 reads CASSQEVTGDTEAFF. The CDR3 DNA follows: TGCGCCAGCAGCCAAGAGGTGACAGGGGACACTGAAGCTTTCTTT.

J is TRBJ2-1 and V is TRBV7-9; 9 nucleotides match TRBD2. CDR3 length equals 16 residues. Germline CDR1 and CDR2: SEHNR and FQNEAQ (reference sequence). The junction had 10 bases not matched to a gene; V was cut back by 5 bases and J by 5 bases. This chain's CDR3 is CASSARGGLANNEQFF. CDR3 coding DNA: TGTGCCAGCAGCGCACGAGGTGGACTAGCGAACAATGAGCAGTTCTTC.

This clone was seen a handful of times. The V and J genes are TRBV28 and TRBJ1-3, with D hard to call. The V and J ends lost 3 bases and 0 bases respectively, with 15 bases between them. The CDR3 extends over 17 amino acids. Germline CDR1 and CDR2: MDHEN and SYDVKM. The chain's CDR3 is CASSLIAEPNSGNTIYF. In nucleotides, the CDR3 is TGTGCCAGCAGTTTGATAGCGGAACCAAACTCTGGAAACACCATATATTTT.

The gene calls are TRBV19 and TRBJ2-1, with 12 bases lining up with TRBD2. After removal of 5 bases from V and 7 bases from J, the junction contained 3 bases not matched to a gene. In germline, CDR1 is LNHDA, CDR2 SQIVND (reference sequence). The CDR3 has 14 residues. The CDR3 sequence: CASSPTSGGNEQFF. The CDR3 nucleotides read TGTGCCAGTAGTCCAACTAGCGGGGGGAATGAGCAGTTCTTC. Looking up the rest from reference TRBV19 and TRBJ2-1 gives the full variable domain: DGGITQSPKYLFRKEGQNVTLSCEQNLNHDAMYWYRQDPGQGLRLIYYSQIVNDFQKGDIAEGYSVSREKKESFPLTVTSAQKNPTAFYLCASSPTSGGNEQFFGPGTRLTVL.

The rearrangement joins TRBV2 to TRBJ1-5, with unresolved D. Germline CDR1 reads SNHLY; CDR2 reads FYNNEI. The CDR3 contains 14 residues. The V and J ends lost 5 bases and 2 bases respectively, with 10 bases between them. The CDR3 DNA reads as TGTGCCAGCAGTCCTAGACCAGGCAATCAGCCCCAGCATTTT. Translating gives CASSPRPGNQPQHF.

This chain links TRBV4-1 with TRBJ2-5; a possible D gene is TRBD2 (6 bases). Near its end, the DNA agrees better with TRBJ2-7, so the J call may be wrong. The CDR3 has 15 amino acids. The germline V gene has CDR1 MGHRA and CDR2 YSYEKL. CDR3 region: CASSQEGAGRYEQYF. In nucleotides, the CDR3 is TGCGCCAGCAGCCAAGAAGGAGCAGGGAGGTACGAGCAGTACTTC.

This clone was observed a handful of times. The chain joins TRBV29-1 to TRBJ1-3, with D unclear. The germline CDR1 and CDR2 sequences are SQVTM and ANQGSEA. The CDR3 has 14 amino acids. Trimming pared 6 bases from V and 4 bases from J, leaving 16 bases between. CDR3 DNA sequence: TGCAGCGTCAAGGAGGGATTAACCGGAAACACCATATATTTT. Protein: CSVKEGLTGNTIYF.

The rearrangement links TRBV19 to TRBJ2-5; 7 bases line up with TRBD2. The J segment lost 10 bases and the V segment lost 1 base, leaving 9 bases of the junction unmatched. CDR1 is LNHDA and CDR2 is SQIVND in the germline V gene (reference sequence). CDR3 length: 14 amino acids. DNA for the CDR3: TGTGCCAGTAGTATAGTGGGGGGGGAATTCGACCAGTACTTC. Amino acid sequence: CASSIVGGEFDQYF.

V gene TRBV5-1 combines with J gene TRBJ1-2; TRBD1 aligns across 12 bases. The CDR3 is 16 amino acids. The germline gives CDR1 SGHRS, CDR2 YFSETQ. J was trimmed by 3 bases and V by 4 bases; bases with no gene match: 7. CDR3 sequence (DNA): TGCGCCAGCAGCCTGACAGGGACAGGGGGCGACTATGGCTACACCTTC. It yields the protein CASSLTGTGGDYGYTF.

V is TRBV7-9 and J is TRBJ2-1; D is possibly TRBD2 (6 bases). The CDR3 extends over 15 amino acids. V shed 5 bases and J shed 4 bases, with 15 bases lying between them. Germline V lookup: CDR1 SEHNR, CDR2 FQNEAQ (reference sequence). Here the CDR3 reads CASSLSWEVYNEQFF. The CDR3, as DNA: TGTGCCAGCAGCCTCTCGTGGGAGGTTTACAATGAGCAGTTCTTC.